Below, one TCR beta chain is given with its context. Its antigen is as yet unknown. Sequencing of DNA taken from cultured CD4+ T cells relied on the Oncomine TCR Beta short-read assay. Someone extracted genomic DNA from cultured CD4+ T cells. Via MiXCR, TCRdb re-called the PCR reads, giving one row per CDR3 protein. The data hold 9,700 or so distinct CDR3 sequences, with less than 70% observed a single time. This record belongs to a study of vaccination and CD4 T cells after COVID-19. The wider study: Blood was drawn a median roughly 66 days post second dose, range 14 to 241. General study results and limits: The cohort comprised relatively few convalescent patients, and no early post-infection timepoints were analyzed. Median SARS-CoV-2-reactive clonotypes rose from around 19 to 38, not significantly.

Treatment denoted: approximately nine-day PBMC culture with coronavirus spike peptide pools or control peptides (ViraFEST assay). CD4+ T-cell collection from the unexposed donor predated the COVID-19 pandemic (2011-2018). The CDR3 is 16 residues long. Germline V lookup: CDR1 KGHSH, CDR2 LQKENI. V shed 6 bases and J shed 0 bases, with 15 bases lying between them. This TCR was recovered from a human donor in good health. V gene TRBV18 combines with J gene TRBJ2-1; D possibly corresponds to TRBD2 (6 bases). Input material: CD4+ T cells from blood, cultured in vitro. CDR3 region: CASSYSGGSSYNEQFF. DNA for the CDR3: TGTGCCAGCTCTTATAGCGGAGGGAGCTCCTACAATGAGCAGTTCTTC.